Below, 5 T cell receptor beta chains from the same sample are listed, as sequenced in a study of cytomegalovirus exposure and HLA in healthy donors (dated by TCRdb to the late 2010s). The protocol used for the library was the immunoSEQ multiplex PCR assay. For the multiplex PCR, a mixture combining 60 forward primers for TCR Vbeta segments and 13 reverse primers for TCR Jbeta segments was used. TCRdb took this table from immuneACCESS and kept in-frame rearrangements with V and J called. Such tables lack part of the clones; where checked against another copy, unresolved V genes explain under half of the gap, and the rest is unexplained. This sample has 200,000 or so clones in its table, and about 80% of those were observed once. Of the sample, around 1.9% is held by the ten largest clones. The specimen was PBMCs. All receptors come from a woman younger than 35 in good health and CMV-seropositive.

Points on this clone: At one end, the junction sequence differs from germline, possibly due to a read error. The V gene is TRBV4-2, the J gene TRBJ1-6; D is undetermined. This CDR3 has 14 residues. Germline-derived CDR1 and CDR2 are LGHNA and YNFKEQ. The DNA for the CDR3 is TGTGCCAGCAGTCAAGATACGGAGAATTCACCCCTCCACTTT. Its translation is CASSQDTENSPLHF.

This sequence joins TRBV5-1 and TRBJ2-3; 12 bases agree with TRBD1. Germline-derived CDR1 and CDR2 are SGHRS and YFSETQ. The length of the CDR3 is 17 residues. V gave up 5 bases and J gave up 1 base; unmatched junction bases: 8. CDR3 nucleotides: TGCGCCAGCAGAGGGGGACAGGGGGCAATTGGCACAGATACGCAGTATTTT. Translated: CASRGGQGAIGTDTQYF.

The V call is TRBV10-1, the J call TRBJ2-5; weak D call: TRBD1 (5 bases). The CDR3 covers 15 residues. Germline-derived CDR1 and CDR2 are WNHNN and SYGVQD (reference sequence). V dropped 0 bases and J dropped 0 bases, with 8 bases sitting between them. The CDR3 loop is CASSESRVDQETQYF. The CDR3 nucleotides read TGCGCCAGCAGTGAGTCCAGGGTCGACCAAGAGACCCAGTACTTC.

V gene TRBV27 combines with J gene TRBJ1-5, with TRBD1 matching over 7 bases. Trimming removed 8 bases from V and 5 bases from J; junction bases left unmatched: 6. The CDR3 totals 13 residues. Germline V CDR1 and CDR2: MNHEY, SMNVEV (reference sequence). This CDR3 is CASLRDSHQPQHF. The DNA of the CDR3 is TGTGCCAGCCTCCGGGACAGCCATCAGCCCCAGCATTTT.

This clone occurred once. The genes are TRBV7-9 and TRBJ1-1; 7 bases align to TRBD1. The V segment lost 5 bases and the J segment 7 bases; nucleotides outside the gene matches: 4. CDR1 SEHNR and CDR2 FQNEAQ come from the germline V gene (reference sequence). This CDR3 is built from 12 residues. Here the CDR3 DNA reads TGTGCCAGCAGCGTACAGGGGCTTGAAGCTTTCTTT. It encodes CASSVQGLEAFF.